This T cell receptor beta chain was sequenced in a study of Graves' ophthalmopathy and Graves' hyperthyroidism. Whole-study results and caveats: Sensitivity reached more than 70% and specificity around 72% when the model predicted ophthalmopathy progression.

This clonotype came up many times. Its target is unknown. All donors with ophthalmopathy were recorded as having moderate-to-severe activity, CAS ≥3, NOSPECS ≥4 and a duration under 3 months. This CDR3 has 15 residues. V shed 8 bases and J 3 bases; nucleotides not matched to a gene: 9. Germline V lookup: CDR1 SGHAT, CDR2 FQDESV (reference sequence). As the template, RNA transcripts were used to amplify TCR beta CDR3 regions. An initial RT-PCR round employing HTBI primers preceded a second-round multiplex PCR. MiXCR, run by TCRdb on the multiplex PCR reads, gives a single entry per CDR3 protein. The data hold some 390,000 distinct CDR3 sequences, with about 18% observed a single time.

V gene TRBV11-1 combines with J gene TRBJ2-2; 7 bases fit TRBD2. The receptor's source is a woman aged 18-30 years with Graves' ophthalmopathy. Input material: peripheral blood. CDR3 bases: TGTGCCAGCGGTTCTTGGGGAGGGGACACCGGGGAGCTGTTTTTT. Its translation is CASGSWGGDTGELFF.